This section outlines one TCR beta chain sequence together with its context. No antigen is known for it. The source of the sample is a study of radiotherapy plus CTLA-4 blockade in lung cancer. Study in general: Objective responses occurred in around 18% of patients; approximately 33% had disease control. Whole-study findings and limits: Early blood T cell clone dynamics reportedly forecast response best, with interferon-beta. Radiotherapy with ipilimumab was followed by blood expansion of tumor-derived clones.

V shed 7 bases, J shed 4 bases, and the junction held 8 bases outside the gene matches. The germline gives CDR1 LNHDA, CDR2 SQIVND (reference sequence). The CDR3 consists of 14 residues. Repertoires were generated with immunoSEQ multiplex PCR, while TCRdb's copy carries only in-frame clones and drops some. The sample lists roughly 90,000 clones, 80% to 90% seen once, with 4.5% to 6% in the top ten. The clonotype was recovered from a human donor with non-small cell lung cancer that progressed on radiotherapy plus ipilimumab. The chain recombines TRBV19 with TRBJ2-5; 8 bases fit TRBD2. Sequencing used peripheral blood, obtained from a patient treated with radiotherapy plus ipilimumab. CDR3 sequence (DNA): TGTGCCAGTATGGTGCGGGGGGCGGGAGAGACCCAGTACTTC. Translated: CASMVRGAGETQYF.